The next 2 T cell receptor beta chains were all read from a single sample in a study of blood T cell repertoires in COVID-19. TCRdb's copy holds only in-frame clones and misses some; the assay was immunoSEQ multiplex PCR. The sample records 80,000 to 90,000 clones, approximately 90% being singletons. Input material: peripheral blood. The receptor set was obtained from a man aged 55 to 70 with acute or convalescent COVID-19.

The chain carries TRBV7-8 and TRBJ2-1; TRBD2 aligns across 9 bases. V trimming: 2 bases; J trimming: 8 bases; junction bases outside the gene matches: 10. The CDR3 totals 16 residues. Germline V gives CDR1 SGHVS, CDR2 FQNEAQ. CDR3 region: CASSLPLRGGNDEQFF. In nucleotides, the CDR3 is TGTGCCAGCAGCTTACCACTGCGGGGGGGCAATGATGAGCAGTTCTTC.

The chain combines TRBV7-3 with TRBJ2-3, with D possibly being TRBD2 (5 bases). Germline CDR1 reads SGHTA; CDR2 reads FQGTGA. The length of the CDR3 is 15 residues. The V end was cut by 4 bases, the J end by 4 bases, with 15 bases between. CDR3 sequence: CASSYLGVGADTQYF. The CDR3 DNA sequence: TGTGCCAGCAGCTACCTCGGGGTTGGCGCAGATACGCAGTATTTT.